A selection of T cell receptor beta chains follows, all from one sample in a study of cytomegalovirus exposure and HLA in healthy donors. Data came from immunoSEQ multiplex PCR; TCRdb stores just in-frame clones and leaves some out. The sample lists 200,000 or so clones; about 83% were seen once. Sequencing used PBMCs. These receptor sequences come from a human donor in good health. The CDR3 runs from the conserved cysteine through the conserved F or W. The order of the fields is clone size, D gene, V gene, J gene, CDR3 DNA, CDR3 protein. The D gene is left open where the match is weak. Not all rows give a size; the values are once, few, many and, for expanded clones, a class.

.,.,TRBV10-3,TRBJ1-2,TGTGCCATCAGTGGTTTACAGGGATTCGGTGGCTACACCTTC,CAISGLQGFGGYTF
.,.,TRBV29-1,TRBJ1-1,TGCAGCGTTGAATATGTCCGGGGAGGCGGTTCGAGCCCCATGAACACTGAAGCTTTCTTT,CSVEYVRGGGSSPMNTEAFF
.,.,TRBV5-4,TRBJ2-1,TGTGCCAGCAGCTTGGGGCCAAACAATGAGCAGTTCTTC,CASSLGPNNEQFF
.,.,TRBV16,TRBJ2-7,TGTGCCAGCAGCCCACGAGCCAAAGGGGCCTACGAGCAGTACTTC,CASSPRAKGAYEQYF
once,TRBD1,TRBV19,TRBJ1-3,TGTGCCAGTAGCCCGGGACAGGTCTCTGGAAACACCATATATTTT,CASSPGQVSGNTIYF
.,.,TRBV5-5,TRBJ2-7,TGTGCCAGCAGGGTCCCACAGGGCCACTACGAGCAGTACTTC,CASRVPQGHYEQYF
.,.,TRBV28,TRBJ1-5,TGTGCCAGCAGTTTAACAGGGTTGGCGAATCAGCCCCAGCATTTT,CASSLTGLANQPQHF
.,TRBD2,TRBV5-1,TRBJ2-7,TGCGCCAGCAGCGGAAGCACTAGCGGGAGGGCCCCGGGCTACGAGCAGTACTTC,CASSGSTSGRAPGYEQYF
.,.,TRBV18,TRBJ1-2,TGTGCCAGCTCACCAAAGGAGGGAGGTGGCTACACCTTC,CASSPKEGGGYTF
.,.,TRBV7-3,TRBJ2-2,TGTGCCAGCAGCCCCCAGATGGGACAGAACACCGGGGAGCTGTTTTTT,CASSPQMGQNTGELFF
.,TRBD2,TRBV7-7,TRBJ2-3,TGTGCTAGCAGCCGGGGGACTAGCGCGGATACGCAGTATTTT,CASSRGTSADTQYF
.,TRBD1,TRBV6-1,TRBJ2-1,TGTGCCAGCAGACTCACAGGGGGCCCCTACAATGAGCAGTTCTTC,CASRLTGGPYNEQFF
.,.,TRBV9,TRBJ2-7,TGTGCCAGCAGCGTAGAAGCAGGGGGGACCTACGAGCAGTACTTC,CASSVEAGGTYEQYF
once,.,TRBV28,TRBJ2-7,TGTGCCAGCAGTTTTGGGAGTGAGTACTTC,CASSFGSEYF
.,.,TRBV7-9,TRBJ2-6,TGTGCCAGCAGCTTAGTACCAAGGGGGTCTGGGGCCAACGTCCTGACTTTC,CASSLVPRGSGANVLTF
.,.,TRBV19,TRBJ1-1,TGTGCCAGTAGTATAGGCCCAGGAGAAGCTTTCTTT,CASSIGPGEAFF
.,.,TRBV12-5,TRBJ1-1,TGTGCTAGTGGGAGTAGAAGTGCTGAAGCTTTCTTT,CASGSRSAEAFF
once,.,TRBV2,TRBJ1-4,TGTGCCAGCAGTGACGGCCCTGCAAGGCGCGGCGGGAAACTGTTTTTT,CASSDGPARRGGKLFF
.,TRBD1,TRBV6-6,TRBJ1-2,TGTGCCAGCAGTCCCCCGGGACAGGGGTTTGGCTATGGCTACACCTTC,CASSPPGQGFGYGYTF
.,.,TRBV2,TRBJ2-7,TGTGCCAGCAGTACAGAACATCACTCCTACGAGCAGTACTTC,CASSTEHHSYEQYF
.,.,TRBV5-1,TRBJ2-4,TGCGCCAGCCAACAACAGGGTTTAGACATTCAGTACTTC,CASQQQGLDIQYF
.,.,TRBV7-9,TRBJ1-1,TGTGCCAGCAGCTTAGTTACGGGTGAAGCTTTCTTT,CASSLVTGEAFF
.,TRBD1,TRBV28,TRBJ1-2,TGTGCCAGCAAATCCGGGACAGGGGGCGGCTATGGCTACACCTTC,CASKSGTGGGYGYTF
.,TRBD2,TRBV10-3,TRBJ2-3,TGTGCCAGCCAACGGGGGGGCACAGCAGATACGCAGTATTTT,CASQRGGTADTQYF
.,.,TRBV9,TRBJ1-1,TGTGCCAGCAGCGCACGAGGGCGCACTGAAGCTTTCTTT,CASSARGRTEAFF
once,TRBD2,TRBV9,TRBJ2-1,TGTGCCAGCAGCGTAGTAGCGGGAGCGGCTGGTGAGCAGTTCTTC,CASSVVAGAAGEQFF
.,.,TRBV2,TRBJ1-5,TGTGCCAGCAGCGGAGGGAATCCAACCCAGCCCCAGCATTTT,CASSGGNPTQPQHF
.,TRBD1,TRBV18,TRBJ1-1,TGTGCCAGCTCACTCGACAGGGGGAACGTGAACACTGAAGCTTTCTTT,CASSLDRGNVNTEAFF
once,TRBD2,TRBV11-2,TRBJ2-7,TGTGCCAGCAGCCTAGGTGGAGCGGGGGCCTACGAGCAGTACTTC,CASSLGGAGAYEQYF
.,.,TRBV2,TRBJ1-1,TGTGCAGCCCGAAGTTCGTACACTGAAGCTTTCTTT,CAARSSYTEAFF
.,.,TRBV18,TRBJ2-2,TGTGCCAGCTCACTACTACAGGTCCCTCAACCGAACACCGGGGAGCTGTTTTTT,CASSLLQVPQPNTGELFF
.,TRBD2,TRBV11-2,TRBJ2-7,TGTGCCAGCAGGGGCCTAGCGGGAGGCTACGAGCAGTACTTC,CASRGLAGGYEQYF